A single sample is the source of the 5 T cell receptor beta chains below, sequenced in a study of T cell changes during pregnancy in multiple sclerosis. The assay was immunoSEQ multiplex PCR, and TCRdb's table has in-frame clones only and misses some. The sample lists approximately 70,000 clones; around 92% were seen once. The material sequenced was peripheral blood, taken in the second trimester of pregnancy. The source of these receptors is a female donor in good health, enrolled as a control in a pregnancy study.

The J gene is TRBJ2-1, the V gene TRBV10-1; 7 positions match TRBD1. In germline, CDR1 is WNHNN, CDR2 SYGVQD (reference sequence). With V trimmed by 5 bases and J by 6 bases, 10 bases remained unmatched. The CDR3 extends over 15 amino acids. CDR3 bases: TGCGCCAGCAGTCTCCCAGGGACAGTCCCCAATGAGCAGTTCTTC. It translates to CASSLPGTVPNEQFF.

The CDR3 DNA sequence: TGTGCCAACAGCGGCGTGGAGTTGAACACCGGGGAGCTGTTTTTT. Encoded protein: CANSGVELNTGELFF. V is TRBV2 and J is TRBJ2-2, with a weak D call TRBD2 (5 bases). Trimming stripped 10 bases from V and 1 base from J, with 16 bases between. The CDR3 sequence is 15 residues long. CDR1 is SNHLY, CDR2 FYNNEI, per germline.

J is TRBJ2-1 and V is TRBV5-6; D remains unclear. Per germline, CDR1 SGHDT and CDR2 YYEEEE. CDR3 length: 15 residues. Trimming left V 0 bases short and J 2 bases short, with 9 bases between. CDR3 sequence reads: CASSLGLQPYNEQFF. Here the CDR3 DNA reads TGTGCCAGCAGCTTGGGGCTTCAACCCTACAATGAGCAGTTCTTC.

The chain uses TRBV19 and TRBJ1-6, with 7 bases that match TRBD1. Germline V CDR1 and CDR2: LNHDA, SQIVND (reference sequence). Trimming took 3 bases from V and 7 from J; bases not matched to a gene: 9. The CDR3 is 16 amino acids. The CDR3 nucleotides are TGTGCCAGTAGTATTCCGACAGGGCCAGGGAATTCACCCCTCCACTTT. It translates to CASSIPTGPGNSPLHF.

The J gene is TRBJ2-1, the V gene TRBV2; 14 bases are shared with TRBD2. The germline CDR1 and CDR2 sequences are SNHLY and FYNNEI. V lost 5 bases and J lost 7; bases outside the gene matches: 1. The CDR3 spans 14 residues. This CDR3 reads CASSWTSGGNEQFF. DNA for the CDR3: TGTGCCAGCAGTTGGACTAGCGGGGGGAATGAGCAGTTCTTC.